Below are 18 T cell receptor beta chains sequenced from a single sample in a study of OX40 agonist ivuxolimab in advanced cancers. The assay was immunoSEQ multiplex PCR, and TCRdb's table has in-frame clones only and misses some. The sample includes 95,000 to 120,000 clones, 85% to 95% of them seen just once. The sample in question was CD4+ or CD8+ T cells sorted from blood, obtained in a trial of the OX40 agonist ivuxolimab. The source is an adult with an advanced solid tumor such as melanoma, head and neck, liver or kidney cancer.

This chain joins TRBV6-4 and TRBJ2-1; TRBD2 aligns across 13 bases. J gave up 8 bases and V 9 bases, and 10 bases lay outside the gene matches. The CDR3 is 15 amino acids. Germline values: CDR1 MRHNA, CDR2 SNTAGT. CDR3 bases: TGTGCCAGGCTGAAACTAGCGGGAGGGCTCTATGAGCAGTTCTTC. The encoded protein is CARLKLAGGLYEQFF.

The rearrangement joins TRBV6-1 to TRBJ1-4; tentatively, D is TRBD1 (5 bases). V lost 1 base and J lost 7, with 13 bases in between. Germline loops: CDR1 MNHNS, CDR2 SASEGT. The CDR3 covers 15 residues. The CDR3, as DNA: TGTGCCAGCAGTGAAGTTGGGGCGGGAAGTGAAAAACTGTTTTTT. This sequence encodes CASSEVGAGSEKLFF.

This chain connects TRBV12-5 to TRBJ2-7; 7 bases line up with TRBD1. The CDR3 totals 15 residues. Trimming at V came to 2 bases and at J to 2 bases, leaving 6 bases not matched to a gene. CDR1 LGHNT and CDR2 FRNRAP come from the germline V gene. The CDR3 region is CASGLTRDRTYEQYF. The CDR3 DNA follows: TGTGCTAGTGGTTTGACCCGGGACAGAACCTACGAGCAGTACTTC.

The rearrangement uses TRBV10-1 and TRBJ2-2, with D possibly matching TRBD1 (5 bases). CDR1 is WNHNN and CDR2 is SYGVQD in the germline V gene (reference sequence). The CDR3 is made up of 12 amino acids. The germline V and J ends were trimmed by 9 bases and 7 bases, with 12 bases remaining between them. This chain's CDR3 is CASSSGIGELFF. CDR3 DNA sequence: TGCGCCAGTTCCTCAGGGATCGGGGAGCTGTTTTTT.

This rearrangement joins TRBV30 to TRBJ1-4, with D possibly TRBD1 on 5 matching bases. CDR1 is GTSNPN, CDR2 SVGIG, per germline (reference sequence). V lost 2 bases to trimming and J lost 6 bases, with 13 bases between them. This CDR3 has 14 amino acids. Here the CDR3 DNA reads TGTGCCTGGAGTTTAGCCAGGGATGATGAAAAACTGTTTTTT. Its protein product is CAWSLARDDEKLFF.

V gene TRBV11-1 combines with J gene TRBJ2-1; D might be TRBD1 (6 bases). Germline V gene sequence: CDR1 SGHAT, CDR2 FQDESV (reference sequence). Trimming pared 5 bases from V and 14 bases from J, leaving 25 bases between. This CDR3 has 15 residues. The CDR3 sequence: CASSPIQLQGPGEFF. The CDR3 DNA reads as TGTGCCAGCAGCCCTATACAATTACAGGGCCCAGGAGAGTTCTTC.

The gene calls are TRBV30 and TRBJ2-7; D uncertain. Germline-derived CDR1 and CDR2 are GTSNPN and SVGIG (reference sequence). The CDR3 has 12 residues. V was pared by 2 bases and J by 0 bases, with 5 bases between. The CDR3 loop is CAWSSASYEQYF. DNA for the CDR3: TGTGCCTGGAGTTCGGCCTCCTACGAGCAGTACTTC.

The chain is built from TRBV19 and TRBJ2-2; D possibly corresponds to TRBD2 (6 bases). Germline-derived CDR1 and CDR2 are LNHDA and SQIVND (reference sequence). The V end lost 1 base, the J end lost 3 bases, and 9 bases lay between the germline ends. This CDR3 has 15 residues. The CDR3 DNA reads TGTGCCAGTAGTATAGTCGCGGGACACACCGGGGAGCTGTTTTTT. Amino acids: CASSIVAGHTGELFF.

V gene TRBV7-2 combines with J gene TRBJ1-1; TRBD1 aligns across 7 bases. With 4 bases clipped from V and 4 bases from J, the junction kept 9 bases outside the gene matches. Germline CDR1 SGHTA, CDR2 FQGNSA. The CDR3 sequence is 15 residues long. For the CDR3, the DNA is TGTGCCAGCAGCTCCCTAGGACAGGTCGGCACTGAAGCTTTCTTT. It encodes CASSSLGQVGTEAFF.

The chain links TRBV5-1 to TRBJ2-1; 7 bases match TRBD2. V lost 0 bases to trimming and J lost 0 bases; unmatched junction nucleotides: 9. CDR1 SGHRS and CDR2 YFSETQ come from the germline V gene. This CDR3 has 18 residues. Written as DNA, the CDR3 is TGCGCCAGCAGCTTGGGGGAGGGCTCCCGCGGCTCCTACAATGAGCAGTTCTTC. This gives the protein CASSLGEGSRGSYNEQFF.

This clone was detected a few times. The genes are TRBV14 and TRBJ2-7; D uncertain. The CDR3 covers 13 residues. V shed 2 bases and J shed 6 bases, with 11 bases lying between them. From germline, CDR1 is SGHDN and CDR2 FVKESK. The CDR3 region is CASSQWDGIEQYF. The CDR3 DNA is TGTGCCAGCAGCCAATGGGATGGGATCGAGCAGTACTTC.

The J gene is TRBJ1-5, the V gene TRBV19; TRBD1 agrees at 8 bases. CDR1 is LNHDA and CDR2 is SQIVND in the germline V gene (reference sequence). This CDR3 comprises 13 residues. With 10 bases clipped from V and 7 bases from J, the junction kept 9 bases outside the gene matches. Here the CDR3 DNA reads TGTGCCACCGCGGACAGGGCCGACCAGCCCCAGCATTTT. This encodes CATADRADQPQHF.

For the CDR3, the DNA is TGTGCCAGCAGCTTTACGGGGGGGAGAAATGAGCAGTTCTTC. Translating gives CASSFTGGRNEQFF. The chain carries TRBV7-3 and TRBJ2-1; 8 bases map to TRBD2. CDR1 SGHTA and CDR2 FQGTGA come from the germline V gene. J gave up 7 bases and V 3 bases, and 5 bases lay outside the gene matches. CDR3 length equals 14 residues.

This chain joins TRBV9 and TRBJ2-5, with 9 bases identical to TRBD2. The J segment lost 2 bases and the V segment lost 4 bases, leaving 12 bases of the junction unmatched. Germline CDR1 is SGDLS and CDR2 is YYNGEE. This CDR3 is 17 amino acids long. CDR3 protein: CASSRGSGGTNQETQYF. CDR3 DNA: TGTGCCAGCAGCCGGGGTAGCGGGGGTACTAATCAAGAGACCCAGTACTTC. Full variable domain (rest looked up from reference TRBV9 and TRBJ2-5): DSGVTQTPKHLITATGQRVTLRCSPRSGDLSVYWYQQSLDQGLQFLIQYYNGEERAKGNILERFSAQQFPDLHSELNLSSLELGDSALYFCASSRGSGGTNQETQYFGPGTRLLVL.

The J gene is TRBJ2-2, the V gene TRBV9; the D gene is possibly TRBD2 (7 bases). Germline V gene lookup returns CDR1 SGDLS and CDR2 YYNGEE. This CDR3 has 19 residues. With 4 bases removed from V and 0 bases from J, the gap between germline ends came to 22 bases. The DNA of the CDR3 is TGTGCCAGCAGCCCCCGACTTTTCCCCGGGGGGCCGAACACCGGGGAGCTGTTTTTT. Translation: CASSPRLFPGGPNTGELFF. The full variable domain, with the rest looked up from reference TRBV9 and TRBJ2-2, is DSGVTQTPKHLITATGQRVTLRCSPRSGDLSVYWYQQSLDQGLQFLIQYYNGEERAKGNILERFSAQQFPDLHSELNLSSLELGDSALYFCASSPRLFPGGPNTGELFFGEGSRLTVL.

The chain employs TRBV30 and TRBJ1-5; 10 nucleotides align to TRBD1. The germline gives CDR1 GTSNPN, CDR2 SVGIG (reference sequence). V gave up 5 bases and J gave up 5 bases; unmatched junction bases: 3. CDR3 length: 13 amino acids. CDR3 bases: TGTGCCTGGGCGACAGGGGGCGATCAGCCCCAGCATTTT. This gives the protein CAWATGGDQPQHF.

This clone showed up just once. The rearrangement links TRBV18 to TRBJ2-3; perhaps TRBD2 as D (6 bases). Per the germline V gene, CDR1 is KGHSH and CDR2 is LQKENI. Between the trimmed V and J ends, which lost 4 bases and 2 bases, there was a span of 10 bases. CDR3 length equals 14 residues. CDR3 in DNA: TGTGCCAGCTCACTAGCGGATCCCACAGATACGCAGTATTTT. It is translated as CASSLADPTDTQYF.

The CDR3 here is CASSGQDHGYTF. CDR3 nucleotides: TGTGCCAGCAGTGGACAGGATCATGGCTACACCTTC. This chain joins TRBV6-5 and TRBJ1-2; 7 positions agree with TRBD1. J lost 6 bases, V lost 5 bases, and 3 bases had no gene match. Germline assignment: CDR1 MNHEY and CDR2 SVGAGI. This CDR3 is 12 amino acids long.